This T cell receptor beta chain was profiled in a study of T-cell reconstitution after alpha-beta-depleted transplantation in children. A TCRbeta library incorporating unique molecular identifiers was prepared. TCRdb redid the calling of the PCR reads with MiXCR, one entry per CDR3 protein. Seen here are some 110,000 distinct CDR3 sequences, 10% observed once, and the top ten hold roughly a third. Many counts were recorded for this clonotype. Trimming cost V 4 bases and J 4 bases; bases outside gene matches: 9. CDR1 and CDR2 (germline): SGHTA, FQGNSA. The CDR3 consists of 17 residues. The sample here was PBMCs, taken before TCRalphabeta/CD19-depleted stem cell transplant. V usage is TRBV7-2 and J usage is TRBJ2-5; 13 bases map to TRBD2. The clonotype originates from a boy aged 2 to 10 with acute lymphoblastic leukemia, due to receive a stem cell transplant. Written as DNA, the CDR3 is TGTGCCAGCAGCTCCTGGACTAGCGGGAGATGGGGAGAGACCCAGTACTTC. Encoded protein: CASSSWTSGRWGETQYF.